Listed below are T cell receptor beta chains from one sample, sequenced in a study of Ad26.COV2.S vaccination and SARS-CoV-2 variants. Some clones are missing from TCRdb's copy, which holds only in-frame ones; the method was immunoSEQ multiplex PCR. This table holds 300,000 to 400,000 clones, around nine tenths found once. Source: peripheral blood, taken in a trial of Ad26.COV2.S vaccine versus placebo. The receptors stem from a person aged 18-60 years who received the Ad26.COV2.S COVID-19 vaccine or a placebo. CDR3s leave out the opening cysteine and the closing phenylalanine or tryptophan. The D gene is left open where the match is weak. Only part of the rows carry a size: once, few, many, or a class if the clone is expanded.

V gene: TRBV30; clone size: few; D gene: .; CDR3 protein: AWSVRGPLVSPLH
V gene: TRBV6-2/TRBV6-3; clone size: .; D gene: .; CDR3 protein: ASSYSISDPYAKNIQY
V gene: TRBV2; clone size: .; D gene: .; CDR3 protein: ASKPGPNTEAF
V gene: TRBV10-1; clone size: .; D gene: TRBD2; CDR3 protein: ASSEESRLARTGELF
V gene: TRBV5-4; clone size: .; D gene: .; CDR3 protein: ASSPGVSPEAF
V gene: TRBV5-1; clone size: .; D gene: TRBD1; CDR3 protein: ASSLEAPGTGFGNTIY
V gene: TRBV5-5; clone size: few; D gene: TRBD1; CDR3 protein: ASSPIGQGETQY
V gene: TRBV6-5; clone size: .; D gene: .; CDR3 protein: ASSYGPPYGYT
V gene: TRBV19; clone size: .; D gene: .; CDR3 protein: ASSISPSNYGYT
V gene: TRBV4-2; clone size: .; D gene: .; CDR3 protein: ASSLPDEQTNTEAF
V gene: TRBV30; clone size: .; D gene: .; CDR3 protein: AWSGGQRATNEKLF
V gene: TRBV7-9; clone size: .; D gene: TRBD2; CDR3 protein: ASSSRGAGDTQY
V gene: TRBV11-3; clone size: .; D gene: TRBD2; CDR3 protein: ASSSGTTETQY
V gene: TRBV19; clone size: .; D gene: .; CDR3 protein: ASSIGVRSLTDTQY
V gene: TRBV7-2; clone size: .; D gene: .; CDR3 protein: ASRDAGVPYGYT
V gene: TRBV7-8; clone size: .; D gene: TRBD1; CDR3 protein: ASGGQGRPISEQY
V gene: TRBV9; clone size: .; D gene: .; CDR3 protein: ASSVESQGSEQY
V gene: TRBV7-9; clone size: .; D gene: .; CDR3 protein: ASSPIQEGEQY
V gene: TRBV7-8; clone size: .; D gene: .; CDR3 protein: ASRPVAGELF
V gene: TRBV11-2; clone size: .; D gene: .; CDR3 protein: ASSPSWIEAF
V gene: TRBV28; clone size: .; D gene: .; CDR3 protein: ASSPPRGTYNEQF
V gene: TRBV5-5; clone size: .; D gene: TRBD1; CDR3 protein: ASSLTGGQYGELF
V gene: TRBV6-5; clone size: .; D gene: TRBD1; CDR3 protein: ASTRTGAGEQF
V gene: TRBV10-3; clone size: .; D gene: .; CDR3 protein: AISESPLGASTDTQY
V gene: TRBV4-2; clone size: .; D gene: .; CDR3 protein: ASSLHTRDYTDTQY
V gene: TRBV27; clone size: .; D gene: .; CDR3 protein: ASSLVGRDSPLH
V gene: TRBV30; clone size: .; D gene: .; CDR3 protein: AWTKGSGNTIY
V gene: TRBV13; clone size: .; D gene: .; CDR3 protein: ASSLPATYNEQF
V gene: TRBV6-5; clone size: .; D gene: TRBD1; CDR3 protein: ASSYSRQGGSPLH